Below, 18 T cell receptor beta chains from the same sample are listed, as sequenced in a study of cytomegalovirus exposure and HLA in healthy donors. The PCR employed 60 Vbeta primers together with 13 Jbeta primers. The assay was immunoSEQ multiplex PCR, and TCRdb's table has in-frame clones only and misses some. Of 130,000 or so clones detected, around two thirds appear once; the ten largest clones hold about 2.6%. The material sequenced was PBMCs. These receptors were taken from a woman aged 40 to 55 in good health and CMV-seronegative.

As DNA, the CDR3 is TGTGCCAGCAGCGTAGGGGCGGGGGCTGGAGAGACCCAGTACTTC. It translates to CASSVGAGAGETQYF. The chain is built from TRBV9 and TRBJ2-5, with D possibly TRBD2 on 7 matching bases. This CDR3 is 15 amino acids long. V dropped 0 bases and J dropped 4 bases, with 13 bases sitting between them. Per the germline V gene, CDR1 is SGDLS and CDR2 is YYNGEE.

This clone has just one count. This chain uses TRBV9 with TRBJ2-3, with TRBD2 matching 16 bases. The CDR3 has 19 amino acids. Trimming at V came to 0 bases and at J to 6 bases, leaving 10 bases not matched to a gene. Germline CDR1 SGDLS, CDR2 YYNGEE. The CDR3 DNA follows: TGTGCCAGCAGCGTAGCCGGTACGGGACTAGCGGGGGGGATGGATACGCAGTATTTT. Amino acid sequence: CASSVAGTGLAGGMDTQYF.

This clone was detected once. The gene calls are TRBV27 and TRBJ2-1; tentatively, D is TRBD1 (5 bases). The germline V and J ends were trimmed by 5 bases and 4 bases, with 15 bases remaining between them. Germline V CDR1 and CDR2: MNHEY, SMNVEV (reference sequence). The CDR3 sequence is 15 residues long. The CDR3 DNA follows: TGTGCCAGCAGTACCAGGGTCCCCCTTTACAATGAGCAGTTCTTC. It is translated as CASSTRVPLYNEQFF.

The CDR3 coding sequence is TGTGCCAGCAGACCCGGACAGGATCAGCCCCAGCATTTT. This encodes CASRPGQDQPQHF. The rearrangement links TRBV6-1 to TRBJ1-5, with 7 bases lining up with TRBD1. CDR1 is MNHNS, CDR2 SASEGT, per germline. The V and J ends lost 6 bases and 5 bases, in that order; junction bases with no gene match: 4. CDR3 size: 13 residues.

The rearrangement links TRBV7-6 to TRBJ2-3; D gene uncertain. CDR3 length equals 13 residues. V shed 5 bases and J shed 3 bases, with 9 bases lying between them. Looked up from germline, CDR1 is SGHVS and CDR2 is FNYEAQ. The DNA for the CDR3 is TGTGCCAGCAGCCCTGCAACTACAGATACGCAGTATTTT. Encoded protein: CASSPATTDTQYF.

This clone was counted only a few times. This sequence joins TRBV4-3 and TRBJ1-3; D not certain. CDR3 length: 16 amino acids. V lost 4 bases and J lost 0, with 13 bases in between. Germline CDR1 reads LGHNA; CDR2 reads YSLEER. CDR3 sequence reads: CASSRNSGDSGNTIYF. In DNA form, the CDR3 reads TGCGCCAGCAGCCGAAATAGCGGGGACTCTGGAAACACCATATATTTT.

This clone was counted only a few times. The V gene is TRBV5-6, the J gene TRBJ2-5; TRBD2 matches 7 bases. CDR3 length equals 15 residues. CDR1 is SGHDT and CDR2 is YYEEEE in the germline V gene. Trimming removed 1 base from V and 5 bases from J; junction bases left unmatched: 8. The CDR3 here is CASSLLRGYVETQYF. The CDR3 region has the DNA TGTGCCAGCAGCTTGTTGCGGGGGTACGTCGAGACCCAGTACTTC.

J is TRBJ2-1 and V is TRBV7-3; 12 bases fit TRBD1. This CDR3 region has 16 residues. J lost 10 bases, V lost 5 bases, and 12 bases had no gene match. The germline gives CDR1 SGHTA, CDR2 FQGTGA. Here the CDR3 DNA reads TGTGCCAGCAGCCCCACCGGGACAGGGGGCATGGGGGAGCAGTTCTTC. Its translation: CASSPTGTGGMGEQFF.

The rearrangement links TRBV19 to TRBJ2-1, with TRBD2 matching over 8 bases. From germline, CDR1 is LNHDA and CDR2 SQIVND (reference sequence). CDR3 length: 15 residues. V lost 6 bases to trimming and J lost 3 bases; unmatched junction nucleotides: 7. CDR3 DNA: TGTGCCAGTAGGGGACGGGGGGGCTACTACAATGAGCAGTTCTTC. Its translation is CASRGRGGYYNEQFF.

The chain carries TRBV4-2 and TRBJ2-2; 7 bases are shared with TRBD1. The CDR3 is 14 amino acids. The V gene end was trimmed by 6 bases and the J gene end by 4 bases; junction bases not matched to a gene: 5. Germline V gene lookup returns CDR1 LGHNA and CDR2 YNFKEQ. The CDR3 loop reads CASREQGSTGELFF. The CDR3 DNA is TGTGCCAGCAGGGAACAGGGGAGCACCGGGGAGCTGTTTTTT.

In its sample, this clone was seen once. The V gene is TRBV10-3, the J gene TRBJ2-7; TRBD1 matches 8 bases. V gave up 2 bases and J gave up 3 bases; unmatched junction bases: 12. This CDR3 comprises 17 residues. CDR1 and CDR2 (germline): ENHRY, SYGVKD. The CDR3 DNA sequence: TGTGCCATCAGTGAGCCCATACGGGACAGGAGTGACTACGAGCAGTACTTC. Its translation: CAISEPIRDRSDYEQYF.

The V and J genes are TRBV2 and TRBJ1-1, with a weak D call TRBD1 (6 bases). CDR1 is SNHLY and CDR2 is FYNNEI in the germline V gene. The CDR3 has 14 residues. Trimming shortened V by 5 bases and J by 0 bases, and 10 bases separated the two germline ends. The CDR3 sequence is CASSSTGMNTEAFF. The DNA of the CDR3 is TGTGCCAGCAGTTCTACAGGGATGAACACTGAAGCTTTCTTT.

V and J are TRBV10-3 and TRBJ2-3; TRBD2 aligns across 7 bases. The junction had 0 bases not matched to a gene; V was cut back by 4 bases and J by 5 bases. The CDR3 is made up of 12 amino acids. CDR1 and CDR2 (germline): ENHRY, SYGVKD. Here the CDR3 DNA reads TGTGCCATCAGTGGGGGGGGAGATACGCAGTATTTT. Protein: CAISGGGDTQYF.

This chain links TRBV6-5 with TRBJ1-3; D is unclear. V was trimmed by 5 bases and J by 0 bases, leaving 11 bases between them. CDR3 length: 15 amino acids. Germline loops: CDR1 MNHEY, CDR2 SVGAGI. The CDR3 region is CASSPPRASGNTIYF. The DNA of the CDR3 is TGTGCCAGCAGTCCGCCGAGGGCCTCTGGAAACACCATATATTTT.

The CDR3 DNA is TGTGCCAGTAGGGGGGCCTGGGATTCACCCCTCCACTTT. This encodes CASRGAWDSPLHF. The J gene is TRBJ1-6, the V gene TRBV19; weak D call: TRBD1 (6 bases). The germline V gene encodes CDR1 LNHDA and CDR2 SQIVND (reference sequence). This CDR3 has 13 residues. Trimming cost V 6 bases and J 8 bases, with 11 bases left between them. Variable domain in full (rest from reference TRBV19 and TRBJ1-6): DGGITQSPKYLFRKEGQNVTLSCEQNLNHDAMYWYRQDPGQGLRLIYYSQIVNDFQKGDIAEGYSVSREKKESFPLTVTSAQKNPTAFYLCASRGAWDSPLHFGNGTRLTVT.

This clone was counted a single time. This sequence joins TRBV4-1 and TRBJ1-6; 7 nucleotides align to TRBD1. Germline V gene lookup returns CDR1 MGHRA and CDR2 YSYEKL. The CDR3 is 14 residues long. V gave up 1 base and J gave up 6 bases; unmatched junction bases: 0. CDR3 sequence: CASSQGQGNSPLHF. As DNA, the CDR3 is TGCGCCAGCAGCCAAGGACAGGGTAATTCACCCCTCCACTTT.

The rearrangement uses TRBV6-5 and TRBJ2-7; 8 bases align to TRBD1. CDR1 is MNHEY, CDR2 SVGAGI, per germline. CDR3 length: 15 amino acids. The junction had 10 bases not matched to a gene; V was cut back by 6 bases and J by 3 bases. CDR3: CASRHSGTGNYEQYF. For the CDR3, the DNA is TGTGCCAGCAGGCATTCCGGGACAGGTAACTACGAGCAGTACTTC.

This clone was seen a few times. The rearrangement uses TRBV7-3 and TRBJ1-1; a possible D gene is TRBD1 (5 bases). CDR3 length equals 14 residues. From germline, CDR1 is SGHTA and CDR2 FQGTGA. V gave up 3 bases and J gave up 4 bases, with 12 bases separating them. The CDR3 loop is CASSLSGTLTEAFF. The CDR3 bases are TGTGCCAGCAGCTTGTCGGGGACTCTCACTGAAGCTTTCTTT.